Below are 23 T cell receptor beta chains sequenced from a single sample in a study of blood T cell repertoires in COVID-19 (dated by TCRdb to 2020 to 2022). Libraries were constructed by the immunoSEQ multiplex PCR assay. TCRdb carries this immuneACCESS record with in-frame sequences only. Its versions omit some clonotypes, under half of them owing to an unresolved V gene in the studies checked, with the rest unexplained. Counted in this sample were fewer than 250,000 clones; around 80% of them appeared once. 5.5% to 8.5% of the sample lies in the top ten. The sample taken for sequencing was peripheral blood. All receptors derive from a man in his 60s with acute or convalescent COVID-19.

The chain has TRBV10-3 and TRBJ1-3, with TRBD1 matching over 9 bases. CDR3 length: 15 amino acids. The germline gives CDR1 ENHRY, CDR2 SYGVKD. Unmatched junction bases numbered 4, after V lost 7 bases and J lost 0 bases. Here the CDR3 reads CAITDRGISGNTIYF. As DNA, the CDR3 is TGTGCCATCACCGACAGGGGGATCTCTGGAAACACCATATATTTT.

This clone has only a few counts. V and J are TRBV25-1 and TRBJ2-1; 8 nucleotides match TRBD1. Germline V gene sequence: CDR1 MGHDK, CDR2 SYGVNS. After removal of 4 bases from V and 4 bases from J, the junction contained 6 bases not matched to a gene. The CDR3 has 15 amino acids. The chain's CDR3 is CASSGQTGAYNEQFF. The CDR3 nucleotides read TGTGCCAGCAGTGGCCAGACAGGGGCTTACAATGAGCAGTTCTTC.

This chain connects TRBV7-9 to TRBJ1-6; D gene unclear. The CDR3 contains 15 residues. The V gene's germline CDR1 is SEHNR and CDR2 FQNEAQ (reference sequence). Trimming removed 2 bases at V and 9 bases at J, with 14 bases between. CDR3 sequence: CASSLTNQALSPLHF. DNA for the CDR3: TGTGCCAGCAGCTTAACAAATCAGGCCCTTTCACCCCTCCACTTT.

This clone was seen a handful of times. The V and J genes are TRBV19 and TRBJ1-6, with TRBD1 identical over 9 bases. CDR3 size: 15 residues. Per germline, CDR1 LNHDA and CDR2 SQIVND (reference sequence). The V and J ends lost 2 bases and 8 bases, in that order; junction bases with no gene match: 4. CDR3 coding DNA: TGTGCCAGTAGTATATCCGGGACAGGGTATTCACCCCTCCACTTT. Translating it yields CASSISGTGYSPLHF. The variable domain in full, with the rest retrieved from reference TRBV19 and TRBJ1-6, is DGGITQSPKYLFRKEGQNVTLSCEQNLNHDAMYWYRQDPGQGLRLIYYSQIVNDFQKGDIAEGYSVSREKKESFPLTVTSAQKNPTAFYLCASSISGTGYSPLHFGNGTRLTVT.

This chain links TRBV10-3 with TRBJ2-1; 8 bases line up with TRBD2. J gave up 0 bases and V 10 bases, and 11 bases lay outside the gene matches. This CDR3 has 16 residues. Germline CDR1 ENHRY, CDR2 SYGVKD. The CDR3 spells CATGTSGRGSYNEQFF. CDR3 DNA: TGTGCCACCGGCACTAGCGGACGGGGCTCCTACAATGAGCAGTTCTTC.

The chain uses TRBV30 and TRBJ1-2; 7 bases fit TRBD1. CDR1 is GTSNPN and CDR2 is SVGIG in the germline V gene (reference sequence). The V gene end was trimmed by 4 bases and the J gene end by 8 bases; junction bases not matched to a gene: 7. The CDR3 runs 12 residues. CDR3: CAWTTGAGGYTF. CDR3 nucleotide sequence: TGTGCCTGGACCACAGGGGCAGGGGGCTACACCTTC.

The chain employs TRBV7-9 and TRBJ1-4, with TRBD1 matching over 9 bases. Looked up from germline, CDR1 is SEHNR and CDR2 is FQNEAQ (reference sequence). After removal of 5 bases from V and 3 bases from J, the junction contained 1 base not matched to a gene. This CDR3 region has 14 residues. CDR3 sequence (DNA): TGTGCCAGCAGCCGGACAGGGGCTAATGAAAAACTGTTTTTT. This translates into CASSRTGANEKLFF.

Only a few counts were recorded for this clone. CDR3 coding DNA: TGTGCCAGCAGTGAACTAACTCTCTACGAGCAGTACTTC. The encoded protein is CASSELTLYEQYF. The gene calls are TRBV2 and TRBJ2-7; D not resolved. V lost 2 bases, J lost 3 bases, and 8 bases lay in between. Germline CDR1 reads SNHLY; CDR2 reads FYNNEI. The length of the CDR3 is 13 residues.

The V gene is TRBV4-1, the J gene TRBJ2-1, with 14 bases aligning to TRBD2. CDR1 and CDR2 (germline): MGHRA, YSYEKL. The CDR3 has 19 residues. After removal of 1 base from V and 3 bases from J, the junction contained 8 bases not matched to a gene. For the CDR3, the DNA is TGCGCCAGCAGCCAAGGCCCCCGGACTAGCGGGAGGCGCTACAATGAGCAGTTCTTC. Translated: CASSQGPRTSGRRYNEQFF.

This sequence joins TRBV19 and TRBJ2-3; TRBD2 aligns across 11 bases. The CDR3 has 15 amino acids. J gave up 3 bases and V 2 bases, and 1 base lay outside the gene matches. CDR1 and CDR2 from the germline V gene are LNHDA and SQIVND (reference sequence). CDR3 in amino acids: CASSIRTSGTDTQYF. Here the CDR3 DNA reads TGTGCCAGTAGTATACGGACTAGCGGGACAGATACGCAGTATTTT.

The chain employs TRBV29-1 and TRBJ1-2, with 11 bases lining up with TRBD1. Germline values: CDR1 SQVTM, CDR2 ANQGSEA. CDR3 length equals 16 residues. The ends lost 4 bases at V and 0 bases at J; junction bases unmatched: 7. The CDR3 DNA reads TGCAGCGTTGCCCTCGGACAGGGGGCAGCTAACTATGGCTACACCTTC. This codes for CSVALGQGAANYGYTF. The full variable domain, rest sourced from reference TRBV29-1 and TRBJ1-2, is SAVISQKPSRDICQRGTSLTIQCQVDSQVTMMFWYRQQPGQSLTLIATANQGSEATYESGFVIDKFPISRPNLTFSTLTVSNMSPEDSSIYLCSVALGQGAANYGYTFGSGTRLTVV.

CDR3 loop: CASTTGGSNEKLFF. CDR3 DNA sequence: TGTGCCAGCACGACAGGGGGATCTAATGAAAAACTGTTTTTT. The chain couples TRBV2 to TRBJ1-4; TRBD1 matches 9 bases. This CDR3 is built from 14 residues. Germline lookup yields CDR1 SNHLY and CDR2 FYNNEI. V dropped 7 bases and J dropped 3; count of bases not matched to a gene: 3.

The chain employs TRBV27 and TRBJ1-6, with D uncertain. CDR1 is MNHEY, CDR2 SMNVEV, per germline (reference sequence). This CDR3 has 15 residues. The V end lost 7 bases, the J end lost 3 bases, and 13 bases lay between the germline ends. The CDR3 DNA reads as TGTGCCAGCACCTTAGGCGGGAACTATAATTCACCCCTCCACTTT. This sequence encodes CASTLGGNYNSPLHF.

The chain couples TRBV7-9 to TRBJ2-1; TRBD2 matches at 10 bases. The CDR3 covers 17 residues. Germline V lookup: CDR1 SEHNR, CDR2 FQNEAQ (reference sequence). Unmatched junction bases numbered 10, after V lost 0 bases and J lost 8 bases. For the CDR3, the DNA is TGTGCCAGCAGCTTAGCTTCACTAGCGGGAATGAGGGATGAGCAGTTCTTC. Amino acids: CASSLASLAGMRDEQFF. Supplemented by reference TRBV7-9 and TRBJ2-1, the full variable domain reads DTGVSQNPRHKITKRGQNVTFRCDPISEHNRLYWYRQTLGQGPEFLTYFQNEAQLEKSRLLSDRFSAERPKGSFSTLEIQRTEQGDSAMYLCASSLASLAGMRDEQFFGPGTRLTVL.

V gene TRBV5-6 combines with J gene TRBJ2-7, with a possible D match to TRBD2 (5 bases). Trimming cost V 4 bases and J 6 bases, with 14 bases left between them. Germline V gene lookup returns CDR1 SGHDT and CDR2 YYEEEE. CDR3 size: 13 residues. The DNA of the CDR3 is TGTGCCAGCAGCCACCTGGACGGGGTCGAGCAGTACTTC. Amino acids: CASSHLDGVEQYF.

Notes on this clone: The same CDR3 arises from other DNA sequences in this sample as well. This chain links TRBV19 with TRBJ1-5; D possibly corresponds to TRBD1 (5 bases). The CDR3 consists of 15 residues. Per the germline V gene, CDR1 is LNHDA and CDR2 is SQIVND (reference sequence). V was trimmed by 2 bases and J by 4 bases, leaving 12 bases between them. CDR3 sequence reads: CASSIRRGGNQPQHF. CDR3 DNA: TGTGCCAGTAGTATACGGCGGGGGGGAAATCAGCCCCAGCATTTT.

This clone is a singleton in its sample. The chain is built from TRBV28 and TRBJ1-1; no definite D call. This CDR3 region has 12 residues. V was pared by 5 bases and J by 5 bases, with 9 bases between. Germline values: CDR1 MDHEN, CDR2 SYDVKM. CDR3 DNA: TGTGCCAGCAGTCGGTCGGGTACTGAAGCTTTCTTT. Translating gives CASSRSGTEAFF.

The V call is TRBV5-1, the J call TRBJ1-4; D unclear. The germline V and J ends were trimmed by 0 bases and 0 bases, with 6 bases remaining between them. Germline-derived CDR1 and CDR2 are SGHRS and YFSETQ. This CDR3 comprises 15 residues. The CDR3: CASSLGAATNEKLFF. The CDR3 DNA reads TGCGCCAGCAGCTTGGGGGCTGCAACTAATGAAAAACTGTTTTTT.

In DNA form, the CDR3 reads TGTGCCACCAGCAGGGGTGTGCGGGGGGCCAACGTCCTGACTTTC. Translated, it gives CATSRGVRGANVLTF. The chain joins TRBV15 to TRBJ2-6; no clear D. The CDR3 has 15 residues. Trimming removed 3 bases from V and 4 bases from J, with 10 bases in between. Germline V gives CDR1 LNHNV, CDR2 YYDKDF (reference sequence).

The chain employs TRBV5-4 and TRBJ1-1; 9 bases are shared with TRBD1. Germline values: CDR1 SGHNT, CDR2 YYREEE (reference sequence). This CDR3 has 15 residues. With V trimmed by 7 bases and J by 2 bases, 9 bases remained unmatched. In nucleotides, the CDR3 is TGTGCCAGCCAACGACAGGGGGGAGCAAACACTGAAGCTTTCTTT. Residues: CASQRQGGANTEAFF.

This chain joins TRBV29-1 and TRBJ1-2; TRBD1 is a possible D gene (6 bases). Germline V lookup: CDR1 SQVTM, CDR2 ANQGSEA. V was clipped by 6 bases and J by 8 bases, with 13 bases between them. The CDR3 has 11 amino acids. This chain's CDR3 is CSVNREGGYTF. The CDR3, as DNA: TGCAGCGTCAACAGGGAGGGGGGCTACACCTTC.

The V and J genes are TRBV7-2 and TRBJ1-2, with D maybe TRBD1 (6 bases). Germline lookup yields CDR1 SGHTA and CDR2 FQGNSA. The CDR3 consists of 13 residues. The ends were cut back, 4 bases at V and 7 bases at J, with 13 bases in the middle. In DNA, the CDR3 is TGTGCCAGCAGCTCCTTCTCAGGGGTTGGCTACACCTTC. Residues: CASSSFSGVGYTF.

The J gene is TRBJ2-2, the V gene TRBV19; TRBD1 agrees at 9 bases. This CDR3 is 13 amino acids long. The junction had 2 bases not matched to a gene; V was cut back by 6 bases and J by 6 bases. Per germline, CDR1 LNHDA and CDR2 SQIVND (reference sequence). The CDR3 DNA sequence: TGTGCCAGTAGCAGACAGGGGGCCGGGGAGCTGTTTTTT. Its protein is CASSRQGAGELFF.